The 22 T cell receptor beta chains in this list originate from one sample, sequenced in a study of CD8+CD57+ T cells in acquired aplastic anemia. Genomic DNA, the template, was used for profiling of the TCR beta VDJ and CDR3. A single record per CDR3 protein comes from TCRdb applying MiXCR to the reads. The sample lists roughly 180,000 distinct CDR3 sequences, 45% to 50% seen once, with approximately 2.9% in the top ten. Sample: sorted CD4+, CD8+, or CD8+CD57+ T cells (not recorded which) from PBMCs. The source is a human donor in good health.

This clonotype was observed at least ten times. The CDR3 coding sequence is TGCAGTGCCCAGACGGCCTTCTCCTACGAGCAGTACTTC. Translating it yields CSAQTAFSYEQYF. The gene calls are TRBV20-1 and TRBJ2-7; D is ambiguous. This CDR3 is 13 amino acids long. V gave up 6 bases and J gave up 0 bases, with 12 bases separating them. Germline V CDR1 and CDR2: DFQATT, SNEGSKA (reference sequence).

The V and J genes are TRBV9 and TRBJ2-2, with no clear D. The germline CDR1 and CDR2 sequences are SGDLS and YYNGEE. The length of the CDR3 is 13 residues. The germline V and J ends were trimmed by 4 bases and 3 bases, with 7 bases remaining between them. The DNA for the CDR3 is TGTGCCAGCAGCCCCGATTACACCGGGGAGCTGTTTTTT. Translation gives CASSPDYTGELFF.

This clonotype was observed a single time. The chain uses TRBV7-9 and TRBJ1-4; D not certain. V was shortened by 4 bases and J by 8 bases, with 11 bases between the two germline ends. Per germline, CDR1 SEHNR and CDR2 FQNEAQ (reference sequence). This CDR3 is built from 13 residues. For the CDR3, the DNA is TGTGCCAGCAGCTGGGGATCGATCGAAAAACTGTTTTTT. It specifies CASSWGSIEKLFF.

The gene calls are TRBV10-3 and TRBJ1-5, with no clear D. CDR1 is ENHRY, CDR2 SYGVKD, per germline. The CDR3 runs 13 residues. Trimming removed 7 bases at V and 3 bases at J, with 10 bases between. CDR3: CAITNGINQPQHF. Written as DNA, the CDR3 is TGTGCCATCACGAATGGGATCAATCAGCCCCAGCATTTT.

The V and J genes are TRBV7-6 and TRBJ1-5, with D hard to call. Trimming left V 2 bases short and J 5 bases short, with 7 bases between. Germline CDR1 SGHVS, CDR2 FNYEAQ. This CDR3 has 13 residues. CDR3 amino acids: CASSLKADQPQHF. CDR3 nucleotides: TGTGCCAGCAGCTTAAAGGCAGATCAGCCCCAGCATTTT.

This clonotype was observed many times. Its ends do not fully match the called genes, so a read error is possible. The chain employs TRBV19 and TRBJ2-3; D not certain. The CDR3 totals 15 residues. Per the germline V gene, CDR1 is LNHDA and CDR2 is SQIVND (reference sequence). CDR3 sequence: CASSLEAGSTDTQYF. CDR3 nucleotides: TGTGCCAGTAGTCTAGAGGCCGGGAGCACAGATACGCAGTATTTT.

This clonotype was recorded many times. The CDR3 reads CASRTTGLVDSPLHF. The CDR3 coding sequence is TGTGCCAGCAGAACGACAGGGTTGGTAGATTCACCCCTCCACTTT. The rearrangement uses TRBV6-1 and TRBJ1-6; the match to TRBD1 covers 7 bases. The CDR3 covers 15 residues. The germline V gene encodes CDR1 MNHNS and CDR2 SASEGT. V lost 6 bases and J lost 8; bases outside the gene matches: 10.

The CDR3 protein is CASSYRLKETQYF. CDR3 nucleotides: TGTGCCAGCAGTTACCGCCTTAAAGAGACCCAGTACTTC. The rearrangement links TRBV19 to TRBJ2-5, with D unclear. Germline values: CDR1 LNHDA, CDR2 SQIVND (reference sequence). The CDR3 contains 13 residues. Trimming shortened V by 9 bases and J by 3 bases, and 14 bases separated the two germline ends.

The chain has TRBV7-8 and TRBJ2-5; 9 bases line up with TRBD1. CDR1 SGHVS and CDR2 FQNEAQ come from the germline V gene. This CDR3 region has 13 residues. V was clipped by 5 bases and J by 4 bases; unmatched bases: 2. The CDR3 loop reads CASSTDRGETQYF. CDR3 coding DNA: TGTGCCAGCAGCACGGACAGGGGAGAGACCCAGTACTTC.

This clonotype was found many times. V and J are TRBV15 and TRBJ2-3; D may be TRBD1 (5 bases). In germline, CDR1 is LNHNV, CDR2 YYDKDF (reference sequence). Trimming removed 0 bases from V and 2 bases from J, with 9 bases in between. This CDR3 region has 15 residues. CDR3 coding DNA: TGTGCCACCAGCAGAGATAGGGGCTTCACAGATACGCAGTATTTT. Protein sequence: CATSRDRGFTDTQYF.

The chain combines TRBV2 with TRBJ1-2, with 8 bases lining up with TRBD1. Trimming at V came to 6 bases and at J to 0 bases, leaving 15 bases not matched to a gene. CDR1 and CDR2 from the germline V gene are SNHLY and FYNNEI. This CDR3 has 18 amino acids. CDR3 loop: CASRIPGQATMANYGYTF. CDR3 in DNA: TGTGCCAGCAGGATCCCGGGACAGGCAACTATGGCTAACTATGGCTACACCTTC.

This chain links TRBV2 with TRBJ2-2, with 8 bases lining up with TRBD2. The V gene's germline CDR1 is SNHLY and CDR2 FYNNEI. The V segment lost 6 bases and the J segment 2 bases; nucleotides outside the gene matches: 5. There are 15 residues in the CDR3. Here the CDR3 reads CASSGLADNTGELFF. The CDR3 region has the DNA TGTGCCAGCAGCGGACTAGCTGATAACACCGGGGAGCTGTTTTTT.

The V call is TRBV7-3, the J call TRBJ1-2, with TRBD1 matching over 11 bases. The germline V gene encodes CDR1 SGHTA and CDR2 FQGTGA. The CDR3 extends over 16 amino acids. V dropped 2 bases and J dropped 3; count of bases not matched to a gene: 5. The CDR3 region has the DNA TGTGCCAGCAGCTTAGGTTTGGGACAGGGGGACTATGGCTACACCTTC. This translates into CASSLGLGQGDYGYTF.

A few counts support this clonotype. This rearrangement joins TRBV20-1 to TRBJ1-2; D ambiguous. This CDR3 contains 12 residues. Germline loops: CDR1 DFQATT, CDR2 SNEGSKA (reference sequence). V lost 3 bases and J 8 bases, leaving 13 bases between the germline ends. CDR3 DNA: TGCAGTGCTAGGGGTCGGGCGCCGGGCTACACCTTC. Its translation is CSARGRAPGYTF.

This clonotype occurred many times. The chain uses TRBV4-1 and TRBJ2-7; D remains ambiguous. V was shortened by 0 bases and J by 6 bases, with 12 bases between the two germline ends. The CDR3 is made up of 14 amino acids. CDR1 MGHRA and CDR2 YSYEKL come from the germline V gene. The CDR3 sequence is CASSQDGTFAEQYF. The DNA for the CDR3 is TGCGCCAGCAGCCAAGATGGCACCTTCGCCGAGCAGTACTTC.

J is TRBJ1-2 and V is TRBV3-1; D ambiguous. This CDR3 is 16 amino acids long. Germline CDR1 reads LGHDT; CDR2 reads YNNKEL (reference sequence). Trimming removed 4 bases from V and 0 bases from J, with 15 bases in between. CDR3 protein: CASSPTDNDTNYGYTF. The CDR3 DNA reads TGTGCCAGCAGCCCGACCGACAACGACACTAACTATGGCTACACCTTC. The complete variable domain, with remaining parts taken from reference TRBV3-1 and TRBJ1-2, reads DTAVSQTPKYLVTQMGNDKSIKCEQNLGHDTMYWYKQDSKKFLKIMFSYNNKELIINETVPNRFSPKSPDKAHLNLHINSLELGDSAVYFCASSPTDNDTNYGYTFGSGTRLTVV.

The CDR3 nucleotides read TGTGCCAGCAGCTACCGGGACAGGGGAGGATACGAGCAGTACTTC. Amino acids: CASSYRDRGGYEQYF. The chain uses TRBV3-1 and TRBJ2-7, with 10 bases identical to TRBD1. Losses at the gene ends were 5 bases for V and 4 bases for J; bases not matched to a gene: 8. The CDR3 sequence is 15 residues long. The germline V gene encodes CDR1 LGHDT and CDR2 YNNKEL (reference sequence).

This clonotype occurred many times. The J gene is TRBJ1-1, the V gene TRBV20-1; 9 nucleotides align to TRBD1. J gave up 1 base and V 6 bases, and 9 bases lay outside the gene matches. This CDR3 is built from 15 residues. Germline loops: CDR1 DFQATT, CDR2 SNEGSKA (reference sequence). CDR3 in DNA: TGCAGTGCCCCAGGACAGGGGACAAAGAACACTGAAGCTTTCTTT. It yields the protein CSAPGQGTKNTEAFF.

The chain joins TRBV15 to TRBJ2-7; no reliable D call. Germline CDR1 and CDR2: LNHNV and YYDKDF (reference sequence). Trimming removed 0 bases from V and 7 bases from J, with 16 bases in between. The CDR3 spans 15 residues. In nucleotides, the CDR3 is TGTGCCACCAGCAGAGATCGGGTGGGCCAGAGGGAGCAGTACTTC. Translating it yields CATSRDRVGQREQYF.

This clonotype has just a few counts. The V gene is TRBV28, the J gene TRBJ2-7, with D tentatively TRBD1 (6 bases). The CDR3 runs to 11 residues. Germline V lookup: CDR1 MDHEN, CDR2 SYDVKM. The V end lost 5 bases, the J end lost 12 bases, and 14 bases lay between the germline ends. In DNA, the CDR3 is TGTGCCAGCAGTACTATCAGGGGAGCGTACTTC. This encodes CASSTIRGAYF.

This clonotype was seen only once. This sequence joins TRBV29-1 and TRBJ2-1, with D uncertain. The CDR3 is 12 amino acids. Germline V gives CDR1 SQVTM, CDR2 ANQGSEA. The V end lost 3 bases, the J end lost 4 bases, and 7 bases lay between the germline ends. CDR3 bases: TGCAGCGTTGAGGGCCAGTACAATGAGCAGTTCTTC. Encoded protein: CSVEGQYNEQFF.

V usage is TRBV2 and J usage is TRBJ1-2; D gene unclear. Germline V CDR1 and CDR2: SNHLY, FYNNEI. Trimming took 6 bases from V and 3 from J, leaving 11 bases between them. This CDR3 region has 13 residues. CDR3 region: CASSLAEDYGYTF. CDR3 nucleotides: TGTGCCAGCAGCCTTGCAGAAGACTATGGCTACACCTTC.